This T cell receptor (beta chain) was sequenced for a study of molecular identifiers for immune sequencing clone quantification. Findings of the study overall: Under 1% of molecules in naive cells, but over 99% of effector molecules, belonged to clones above 20 RNA copies. Investigators reportedly could detect spiked Jurkat TCR RNA from one cell among approximately 1.1 million naive cells.

It was with previously described methods and listed TCR primers that bulk TCR libraries were made. MiXCR, applied by TCRdb to the PCR reads, yields one record per CDR3 protein. The sample lists 600,000 to 650,000 distinct CDR3 sequences, roughly 21% occurring once. Based on a CD8+CD4-CCR7+CD45RA+ profile, naive CD8 T cells were sorted. Looked up from germline, CDR1 is GTSNPN and CDR2 is SVGIG (reference sequence). The CDR3 runs 19 residues. Trimming shortened V by 3 bases and J by 9 bases, and 36 bases separated the two germline ends. Concerning this clonotype itself: Its antigen remains unidentified.

Sequencing used naive CD8+ T cells from blood, with Jurkat cell RNA spiked in. As to subset: FACS-sorted CD8+CD4-CCR7+CD45RA+ naive T cells. This TCR was recovered from a human donor in good health. Some libraries in this study had Jurkat cell RNA spiked in. The V call is TRBV30, the J call TRBJ2-7, with D possibly matching TRBD2 (5 bases). CDR3 nucleotide sequence: TGTGCCTGGAGCGAAACAATCCTAGAGGGAGTTGTGGTCGGGAACGGGCAGTACTTC. The encoded protein is CAWSETILEGVVVGNGQYF.